Listed here is a single T cell receptor beta chain. The antigen is undetermined. Sequencing used immunoSEQ multiplex PCR; TCRdb keeps in-frame clones, though not all of them. This sample's table reports around 140,000 clones. The data originate from a study of T cell responses to AZD1222 COVID-19 vaccine. Findings and limits, study-wide: The sample set comprised mostly white British donors with more females, and clonal diversity was possibly underestimated. Distributed over spike, vaccine-associated CD4 TCRs predominated at 160-218 and 743-854. The study reported that nearly half of spike-specific TCRs target unmutated variant regions. Repertoire sampling happened only post peak T cell response.

This TCR derives from an adult in good health. The specimen sequenced was peripheral blood.

In DNA form, the CDR3 reads TGTGCCAGCAGGACCCTCCGGGCCGACACCCCTAGCGAGCAGTACTTC. It specifies CASRTLRADTPSEQYF. V and J are TRBV27 and TRBJ2-7, with D uncertain. This CDR3 contains 16 residues. V was shortened by 6 bases and J by 6 bases, with 24 bases between the two germline ends. The V gene's germline CDR1 is MNHEY and CDR2 SMNVEV (reference sequence).